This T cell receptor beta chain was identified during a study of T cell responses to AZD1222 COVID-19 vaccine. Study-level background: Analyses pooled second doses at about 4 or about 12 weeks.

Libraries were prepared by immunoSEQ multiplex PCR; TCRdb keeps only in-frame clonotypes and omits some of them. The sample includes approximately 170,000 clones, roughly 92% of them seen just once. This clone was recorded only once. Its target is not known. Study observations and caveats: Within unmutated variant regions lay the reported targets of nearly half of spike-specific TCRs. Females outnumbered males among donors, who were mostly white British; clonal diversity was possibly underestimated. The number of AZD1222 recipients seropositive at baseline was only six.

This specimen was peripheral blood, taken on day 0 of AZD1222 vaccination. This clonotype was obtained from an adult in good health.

The CDR3 protein is CATRGQGRGSYEQYF. DNA of the CDR3: TGTGCCACCAGGGGACAGGGTAGGGGCTCCTACGAGCAGTACTTC. The chain recombines TRBV24-1 with TRBJ2-7; 9 positions match TRBD1. The CDR3 covers 15 residues. After removal of 7 bases from V and 0 bases from J, the junction contained 6 bases not matched to a gene. The germline CDR1 and CDR2 sequences are KGHDR and SFDVKD.